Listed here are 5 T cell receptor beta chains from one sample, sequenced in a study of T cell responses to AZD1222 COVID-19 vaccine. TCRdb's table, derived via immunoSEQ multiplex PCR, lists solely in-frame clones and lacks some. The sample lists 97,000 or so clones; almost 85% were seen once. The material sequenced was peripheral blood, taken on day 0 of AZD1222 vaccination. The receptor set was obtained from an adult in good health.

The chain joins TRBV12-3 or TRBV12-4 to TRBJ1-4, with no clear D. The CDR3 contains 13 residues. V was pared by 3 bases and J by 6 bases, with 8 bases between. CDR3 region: CASSFPTDEKLFF. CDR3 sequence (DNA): TGTGCCAGCAGTTTCCCCACAGATGAAAAACTGTTTTTT.

The CDR3 region has the DNA TGTGCCAGTAGTATTGGGTTCTCCTACGAGCAGTACTTC. The encoded protein is CASSIGFSYEQYF. The rearrangement joins TRBV19 to TRBJ2-7; D call uncertain. Trimming removed 3 bases at V and 0 bases at J, with 6 bases between. Germline V lookup: CDR1 LNHDA, CDR2 SQIVND (reference sequence). The CDR3 covers 13 residues.

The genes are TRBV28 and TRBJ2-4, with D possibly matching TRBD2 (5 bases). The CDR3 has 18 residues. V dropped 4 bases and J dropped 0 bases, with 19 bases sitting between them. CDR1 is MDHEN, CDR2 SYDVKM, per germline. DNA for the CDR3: TGTGCCAGCAGTTCTAGGGTAGCGATAACCCTAGCCAAAAACATTCAGTACTTC. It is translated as CASSSRVAITLAKNIQYF.

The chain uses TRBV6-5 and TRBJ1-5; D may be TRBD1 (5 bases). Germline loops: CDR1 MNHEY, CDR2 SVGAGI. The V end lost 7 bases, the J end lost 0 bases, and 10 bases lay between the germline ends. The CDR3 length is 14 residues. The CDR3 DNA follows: TGTGCCAGCACCTCAGGGAATAGCAATCAGCCCCAGCATTTT. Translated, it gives CASTSGNSNQPQHF.

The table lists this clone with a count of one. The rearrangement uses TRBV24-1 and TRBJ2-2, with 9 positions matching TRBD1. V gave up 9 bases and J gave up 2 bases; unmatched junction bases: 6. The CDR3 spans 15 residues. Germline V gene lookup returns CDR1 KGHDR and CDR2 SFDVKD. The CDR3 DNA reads TGTGCCACCCGGTCGGGACAGGGAAACACCGGGGAGCTGTTTTTT. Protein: CATRSGQGNTGELFF.